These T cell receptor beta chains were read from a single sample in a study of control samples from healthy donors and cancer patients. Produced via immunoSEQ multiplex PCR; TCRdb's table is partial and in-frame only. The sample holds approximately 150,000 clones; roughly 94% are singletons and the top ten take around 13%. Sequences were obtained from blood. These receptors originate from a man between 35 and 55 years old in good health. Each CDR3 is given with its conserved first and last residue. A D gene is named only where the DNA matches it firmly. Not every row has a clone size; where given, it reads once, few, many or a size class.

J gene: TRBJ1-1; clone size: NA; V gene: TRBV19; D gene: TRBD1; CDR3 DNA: TGTGCCAGCAGCAGGGGGCGAACTGAAGCTTTCTTT; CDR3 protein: CASSRGRTEAFF
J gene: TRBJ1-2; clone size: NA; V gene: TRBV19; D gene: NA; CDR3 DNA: TGCGGATTCTATGGCTACACCTTC; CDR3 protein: CGFYGYTF
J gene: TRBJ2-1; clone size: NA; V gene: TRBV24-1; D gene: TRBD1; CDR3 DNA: TGTGCCACCAGTAATACCGGGACAGGGTTCTACAATGAGCAGTTCTTC; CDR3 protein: CATSNTGTGFYNEQFF
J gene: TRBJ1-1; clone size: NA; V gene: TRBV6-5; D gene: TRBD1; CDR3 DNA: TGTGCCAGCAGTCCCAGGGGGCGGACTGAAGCTTTCTTT; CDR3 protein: CASSPRGRTEAFF
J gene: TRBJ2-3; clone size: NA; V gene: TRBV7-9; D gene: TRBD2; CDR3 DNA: TGTGCCAGCAGCCGGGCGGGGGGTACAGATACGCAGTATTTT; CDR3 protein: CASSRAGGTDTQYF
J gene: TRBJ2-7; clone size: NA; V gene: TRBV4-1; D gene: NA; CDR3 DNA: TGCGCCAGCAGCCCTCTGAGTGAAGGCTACGAGCAGTACTTC; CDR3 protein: CASSPLSEGYEQYF
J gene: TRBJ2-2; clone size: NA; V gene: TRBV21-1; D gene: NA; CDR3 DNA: TGTGCCAGCAGCAACAAGGCGGGGTTAGGCGGGGAGCTGTTTTTT; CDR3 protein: CASSNKAGLGGELFF
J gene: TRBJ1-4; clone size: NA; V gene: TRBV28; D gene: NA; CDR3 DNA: TGTGCCAGCAACCGGGACATCGTAAATGAAAAACTGTTTTTT; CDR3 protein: CASNRDIVNEKLFF
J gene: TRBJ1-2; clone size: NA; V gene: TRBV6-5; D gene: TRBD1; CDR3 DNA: TGTGCCAGCAGTTACGCAGGGGGCTCCTCTAACTATGGCTACACCTTC; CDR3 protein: CASSYAGGSSNYGYTF
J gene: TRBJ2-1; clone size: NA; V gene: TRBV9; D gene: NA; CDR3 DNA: TGTGCCAGCAGCAAACGGTGGAGGGGGAGGTGGTCCAATGAGCAGTTCTTC; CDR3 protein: CASSKRWRGRWSNEQFF
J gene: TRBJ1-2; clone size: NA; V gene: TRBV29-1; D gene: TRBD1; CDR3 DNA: TGCAGCGTTGGGGACAGCGTATATGGCTACACCTTC; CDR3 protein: CSVGDSVYGYTF
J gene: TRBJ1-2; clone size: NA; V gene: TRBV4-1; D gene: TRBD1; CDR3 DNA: TGCGCCAGCAGCCCAGCGGAGAGGGGGCTCTATGGCTACACCTTC; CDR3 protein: CASSPAERGLYGYTF
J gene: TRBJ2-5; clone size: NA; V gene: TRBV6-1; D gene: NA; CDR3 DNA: TGTGCCAGCAGTGAAAGCGGCCGTCAAGAGACCCAGTACTTC; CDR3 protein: CASSESGRQETQYF
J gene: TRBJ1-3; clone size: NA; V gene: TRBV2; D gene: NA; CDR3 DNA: TGTGCCAGCCGCTCCGAGAGTGGAAACACCATATATTTT; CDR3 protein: CASRSESGNTIYF
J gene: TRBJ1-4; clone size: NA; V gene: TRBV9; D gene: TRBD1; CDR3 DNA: TGTGCCAGCAGCTCAAGACAGGGGGCTGTGTATGAAAAACTGTTTTTT; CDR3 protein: CASSSRQGAVYEKLFF
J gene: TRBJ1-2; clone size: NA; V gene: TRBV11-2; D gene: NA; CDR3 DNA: TGTGCCAGCAGAAGGGGTTCCGGGGCAGATGGCTACACCTTC; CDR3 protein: CASRRGSGADGYTF
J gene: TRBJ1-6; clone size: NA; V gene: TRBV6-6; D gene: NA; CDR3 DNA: TGTGCCAGCAGTCGAGGGCGCAGGGAGGGTTCACCCCTCCACTTT; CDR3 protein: CASSRGRREGSPLHF
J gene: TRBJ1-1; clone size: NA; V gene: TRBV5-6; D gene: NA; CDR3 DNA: TGTGCCAGCAGCTTGGTAGGGGACACTGAAGCTTTCTTT; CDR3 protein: CASSLVGDTEAFF
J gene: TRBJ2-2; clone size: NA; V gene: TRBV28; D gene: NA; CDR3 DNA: TGTGCCAGCAGTTTAACAGGGCCATACACCGGGGAGCTGTTTTTT; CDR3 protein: CASSLTGPYTGELFF
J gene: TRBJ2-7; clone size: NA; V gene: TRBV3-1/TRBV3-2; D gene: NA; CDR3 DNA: TGTGCCAGCAGCCTCGTCTTCTACGAGCAGTACTTC; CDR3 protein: CASSLVFYEQYF
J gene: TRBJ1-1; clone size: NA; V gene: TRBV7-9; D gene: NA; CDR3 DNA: TGTGCCAGCACCCCGAAGGCGGGGGAAGCTTTCTTT; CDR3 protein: CASTPKAGEAFF
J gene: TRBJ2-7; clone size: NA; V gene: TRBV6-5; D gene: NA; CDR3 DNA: TGTGCCAGCAGTAACTGGCGGGGGCCCTACGAGCAGTACTTC; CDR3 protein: CASSNWRGPYEQYF
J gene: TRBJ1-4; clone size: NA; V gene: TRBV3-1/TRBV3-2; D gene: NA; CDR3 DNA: TGTGCCAGCAGTGCCCGGGGGCAGACTAATGAAAAACTGTTTTTT; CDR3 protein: CASSARGQTNEKLFF
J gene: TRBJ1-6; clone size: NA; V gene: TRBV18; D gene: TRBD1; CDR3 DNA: TGTGCCAGCTCACCGCCTCCGGGACTTACAAACAGGGGCTCCTATAATTCACCCCTCCACTTT; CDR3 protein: CASSPPPGLTNRGSYNSPLHF
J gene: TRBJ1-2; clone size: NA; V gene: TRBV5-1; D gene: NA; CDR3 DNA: TGCGCCAGCAGCTTGGCTGGGGGGCCTCTTGGCTACACCTTC; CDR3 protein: CASSLAGGPLGYTF
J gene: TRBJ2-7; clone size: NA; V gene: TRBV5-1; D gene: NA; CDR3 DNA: TGCGCCAGCAGCTTAGGAGGGGAAGCGCCCTACGAGCAGTACTTC; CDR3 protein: CASSLGGEAPYEQYF
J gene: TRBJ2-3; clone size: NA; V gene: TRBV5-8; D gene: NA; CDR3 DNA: TGTGCCAGCAGCTTGGGGATGGGGGACTGGCCTGAGGTAAATACGCAGTATTTT; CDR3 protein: CASSLGMGDWPEVNTQYF
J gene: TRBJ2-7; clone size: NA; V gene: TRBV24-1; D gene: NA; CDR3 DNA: TGTGCCACCAGTGATCGTACTGAGCAGCAGTACTTC; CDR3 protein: CATSDRTEQQYF
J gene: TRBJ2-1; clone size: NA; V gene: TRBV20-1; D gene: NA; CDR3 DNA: TGCAGAACCTTAAGGGGGGATGAGCAGTTCTTC; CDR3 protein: CRTLRGDEQFF
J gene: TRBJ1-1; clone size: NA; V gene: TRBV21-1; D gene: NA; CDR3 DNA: TGTGCCAGCAGCAAAGAACAGGGGGCCTTCGGCACTGAAGCTTTCTTT; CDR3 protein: CASSKEQGAFGTEAFF
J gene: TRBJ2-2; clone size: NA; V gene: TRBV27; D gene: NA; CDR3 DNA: TGTGCCAGCAGATTGGACGGAATGAACACCGGGGAGCTGTTTTTT; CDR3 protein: CASRLDGMNTGELFF
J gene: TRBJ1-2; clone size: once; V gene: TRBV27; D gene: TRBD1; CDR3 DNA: TGTGCCAGCAGTCGCCTACTAAAGACAGGGTTTAACTATGGCTACACCTTC; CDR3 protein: CASSRLLKTGFNYGYTF
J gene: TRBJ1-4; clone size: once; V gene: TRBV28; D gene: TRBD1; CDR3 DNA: TGTGCCAGCAGAGACAGGGGTGATGAAAAACTGTTTTTT; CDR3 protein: CASRDRGDEKLFF
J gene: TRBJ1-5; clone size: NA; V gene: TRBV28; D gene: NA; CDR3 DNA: TGTGCCAGCAGTCTCCTAGATCAGCCCCAGCATTTT; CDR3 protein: CASSLLDQPQHF
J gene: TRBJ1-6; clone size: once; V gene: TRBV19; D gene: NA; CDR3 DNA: TGTGCCAGTAAAGACAGCTGGAATTCACCCCTCCACTTT; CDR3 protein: CASKDSWNSPLHF
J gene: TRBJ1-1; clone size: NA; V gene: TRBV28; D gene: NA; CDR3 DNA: TGTGCCAGCAGTTTAGTAGGGTCGGCCACTGAAGCTTTCTTT; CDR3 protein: CASSLVGSATEAFF